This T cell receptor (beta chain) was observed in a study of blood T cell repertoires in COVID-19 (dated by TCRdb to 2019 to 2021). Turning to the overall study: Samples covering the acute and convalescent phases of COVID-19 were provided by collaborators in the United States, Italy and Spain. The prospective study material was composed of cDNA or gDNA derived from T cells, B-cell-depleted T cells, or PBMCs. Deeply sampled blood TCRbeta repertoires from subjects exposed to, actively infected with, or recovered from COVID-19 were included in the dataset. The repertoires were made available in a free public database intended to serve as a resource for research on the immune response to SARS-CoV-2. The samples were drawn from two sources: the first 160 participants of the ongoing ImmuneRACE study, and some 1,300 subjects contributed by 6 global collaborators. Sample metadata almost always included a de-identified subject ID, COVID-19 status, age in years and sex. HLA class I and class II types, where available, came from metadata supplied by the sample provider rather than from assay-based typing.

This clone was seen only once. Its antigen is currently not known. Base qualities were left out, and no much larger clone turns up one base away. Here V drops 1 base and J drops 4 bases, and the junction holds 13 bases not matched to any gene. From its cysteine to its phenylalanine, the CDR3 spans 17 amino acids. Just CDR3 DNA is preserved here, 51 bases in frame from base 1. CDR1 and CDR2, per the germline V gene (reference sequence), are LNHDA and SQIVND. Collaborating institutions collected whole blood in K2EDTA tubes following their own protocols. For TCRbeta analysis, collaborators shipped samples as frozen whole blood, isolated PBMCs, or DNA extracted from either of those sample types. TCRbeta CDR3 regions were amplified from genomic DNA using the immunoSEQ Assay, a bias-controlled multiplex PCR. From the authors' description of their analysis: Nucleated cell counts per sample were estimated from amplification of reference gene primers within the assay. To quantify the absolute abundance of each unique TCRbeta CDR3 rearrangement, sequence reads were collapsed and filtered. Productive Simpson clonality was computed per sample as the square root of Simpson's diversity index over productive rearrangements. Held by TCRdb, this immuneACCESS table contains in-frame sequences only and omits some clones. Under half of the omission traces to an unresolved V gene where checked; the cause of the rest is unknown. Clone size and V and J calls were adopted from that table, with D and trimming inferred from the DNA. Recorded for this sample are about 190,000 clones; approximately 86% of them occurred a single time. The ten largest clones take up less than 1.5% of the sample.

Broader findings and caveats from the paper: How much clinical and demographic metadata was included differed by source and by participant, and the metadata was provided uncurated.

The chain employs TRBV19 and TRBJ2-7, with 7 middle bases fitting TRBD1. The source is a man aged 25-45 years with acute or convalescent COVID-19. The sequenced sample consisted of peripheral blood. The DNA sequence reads TGTGCCAGTAGTATAGCCCCCTCGACAGGGCAACGGTACGAGCAGTACTTC. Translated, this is CASSIAPSTGQRYEQYF.